This T cell receptor beta chain was recorded in a study of cytomegalovirus exposure and HLA in healthy donors. A multiplex PCR was run with 60 Vbeta primers and 13 Jbeta primers. Using immunoSEQ multiplex PCR, the repertoire was profiled, and TCRdb retains in-frame clones only, with some absent. The sample consists of some 150,000 clones, more than 7.5% of them appearing once. CDR1 LNHDA and CDR2 SQIVND come from the germline V gene (reference sequence). Trimming shortened V by 3 bases and J by 6 bases, and 11 bases separated the two germline ends. This CDR3 has 14 amino acids. Remarks on this clone: The antigen remains unidentified.

Study results and limitations: What was likely a sequencing artifact was a cluster of highly shared sequence variants. It was reported that TCR beta sequences correctly inferred the HLA-A and HLA-B alleles for most subjects.

This receptor was identified in a man aged 45-60 years in good health and CMV-seronegative. The rearrangement links TRBV19 to TRBJ2-2; no clear D gene. Sequenced material: PBMCs. DNA for the CDR3: TGTGCCAGTAGTATGTGGAGTCGGGCCGGGGAGCTGTTTTTT. It codes for CASSMWSRAGELFF.